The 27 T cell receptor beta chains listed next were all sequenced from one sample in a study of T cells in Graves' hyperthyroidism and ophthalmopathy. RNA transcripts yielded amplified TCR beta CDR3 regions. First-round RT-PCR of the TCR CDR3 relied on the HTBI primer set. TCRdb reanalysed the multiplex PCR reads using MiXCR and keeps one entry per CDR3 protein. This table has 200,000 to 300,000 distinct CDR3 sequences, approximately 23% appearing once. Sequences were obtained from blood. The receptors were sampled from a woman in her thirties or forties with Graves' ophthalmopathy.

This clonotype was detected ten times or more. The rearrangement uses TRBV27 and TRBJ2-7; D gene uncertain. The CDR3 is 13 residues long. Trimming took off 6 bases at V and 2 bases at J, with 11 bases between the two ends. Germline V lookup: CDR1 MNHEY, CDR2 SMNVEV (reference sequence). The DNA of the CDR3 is TGTGCCAGCAGCAAGAAACTAACCTACGAGCAGTACTTC. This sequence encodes CASSKKLTYEQYF.

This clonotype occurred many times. The CDR3: CASSPLEGASWVYEQYF. CDR3 sequence (DNA): TGTGCCAGCAGTCCCCTTGAGGGCGCTAGCTGGGTCTACGAGCAGTACTTC. The gene calls are TRBV28 and TRBJ2-7; D is possibly TRBD2 (5 bases). V lost 5 bases and J lost 3, with 23 bases in between. Germline CDR1 reads MDHEN; CDR2 reads SYDVKM. The CDR3 consists of 17 residues.

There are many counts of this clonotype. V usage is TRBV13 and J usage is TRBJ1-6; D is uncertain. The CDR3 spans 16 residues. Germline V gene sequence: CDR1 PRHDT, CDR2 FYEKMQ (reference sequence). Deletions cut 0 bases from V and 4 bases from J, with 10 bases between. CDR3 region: CASSLGAGRYNSPLHF. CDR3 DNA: TGTGCCAGCAGCTTAGGAGCAGGCCGATATAATTCACCCCTCCACTTT.

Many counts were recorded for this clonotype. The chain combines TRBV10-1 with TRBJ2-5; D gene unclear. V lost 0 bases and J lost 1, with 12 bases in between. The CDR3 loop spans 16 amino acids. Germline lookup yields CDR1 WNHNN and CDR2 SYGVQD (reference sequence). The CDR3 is CASSESRPQSQETQYF. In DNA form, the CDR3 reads TGCGCCAGCAGTGAGTCTCGGCCACAATCCCAAGAGACCCAGTACTTC.

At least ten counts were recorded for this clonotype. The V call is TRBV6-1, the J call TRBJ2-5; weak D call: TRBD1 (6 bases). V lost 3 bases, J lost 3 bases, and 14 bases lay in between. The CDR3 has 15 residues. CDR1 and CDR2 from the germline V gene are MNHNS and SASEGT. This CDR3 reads CASSDNSQGEETQYF. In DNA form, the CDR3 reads TGTGCCAGCAGTGATAATTCACAGGGTGAAGAGACCCAGTACTTC.

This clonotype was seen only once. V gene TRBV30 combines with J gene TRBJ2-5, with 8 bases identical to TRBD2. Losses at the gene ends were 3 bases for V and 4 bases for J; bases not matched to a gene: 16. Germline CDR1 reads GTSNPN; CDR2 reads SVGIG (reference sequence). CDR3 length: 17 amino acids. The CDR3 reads CAWRLEAGGPKGETQYF. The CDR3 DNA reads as TGTGCCTGGAGACTGGAGGCGGGGGGCCCCAAGGGAGAGACCCAGTACTTC.

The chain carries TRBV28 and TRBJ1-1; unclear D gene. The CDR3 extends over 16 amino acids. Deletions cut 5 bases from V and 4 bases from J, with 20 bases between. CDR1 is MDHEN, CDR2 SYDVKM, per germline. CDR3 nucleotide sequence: TGTGCCAGCAGTCCCAACCAAGGGTATCGGGTCACTGAAGCTTTCTTT. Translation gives CASSPNQGYRVTEAFF.

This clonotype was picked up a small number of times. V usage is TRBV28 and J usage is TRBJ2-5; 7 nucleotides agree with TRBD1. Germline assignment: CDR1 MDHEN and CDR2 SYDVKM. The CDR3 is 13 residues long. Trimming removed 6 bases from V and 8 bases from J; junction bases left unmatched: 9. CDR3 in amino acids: CASSRPRTGTQYF. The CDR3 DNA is TGTGCCAGCAGCCGCCCTAGGACAGGCACCCAGTACTTC.

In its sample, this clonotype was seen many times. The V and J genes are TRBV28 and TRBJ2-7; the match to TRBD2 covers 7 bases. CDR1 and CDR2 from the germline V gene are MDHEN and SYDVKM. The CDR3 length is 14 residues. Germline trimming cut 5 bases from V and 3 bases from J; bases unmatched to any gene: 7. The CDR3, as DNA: TGTGCCAGCAGTCCCGGGGGAGGGGTCTACGAGCAGTACTTC. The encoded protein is CASSPGGGVYEQYF.

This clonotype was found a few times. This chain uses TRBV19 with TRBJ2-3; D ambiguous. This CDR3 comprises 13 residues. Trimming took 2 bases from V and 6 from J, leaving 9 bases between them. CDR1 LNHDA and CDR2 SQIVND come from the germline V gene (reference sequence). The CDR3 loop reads CASSIQSLDTQYF. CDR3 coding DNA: TGTGCCAGTAGTATACAATCTCTGGATACGCAGTATTTT.

DNA for the CDR3: TGTGCCAGCAGACGTACAGGGGCAACAAACTATGGCTACACCTTC. Its protein product is CASRRTGATNYGYTF. The chain is built from TRBV12-3 or TRBV12-4 and TRBJ1-2, with 7 bases identical to TRBD1. Trimming removed 6 bases from V and 2 bases from J; junction bases left unmatched: 9. CDR3 size: 15 residues.

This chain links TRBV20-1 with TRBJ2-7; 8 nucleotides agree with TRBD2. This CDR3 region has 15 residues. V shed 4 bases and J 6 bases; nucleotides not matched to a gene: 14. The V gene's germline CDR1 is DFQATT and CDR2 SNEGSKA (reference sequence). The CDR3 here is CSATSSGSTRSEQYF. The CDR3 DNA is TGCAGTGCTACATCCAGCGGGAGTACAAGATCCGAGCAGTACTTC.

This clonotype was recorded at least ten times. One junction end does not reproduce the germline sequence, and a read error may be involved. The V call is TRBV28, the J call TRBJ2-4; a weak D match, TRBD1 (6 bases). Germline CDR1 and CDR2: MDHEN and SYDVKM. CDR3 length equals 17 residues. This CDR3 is CASSRRRQAGSLNIQCF. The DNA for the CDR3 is TGTGCCAGCAGCCGCCGGCGACAGGCCGGATCTTTAAACATTCAGTGCTTC.

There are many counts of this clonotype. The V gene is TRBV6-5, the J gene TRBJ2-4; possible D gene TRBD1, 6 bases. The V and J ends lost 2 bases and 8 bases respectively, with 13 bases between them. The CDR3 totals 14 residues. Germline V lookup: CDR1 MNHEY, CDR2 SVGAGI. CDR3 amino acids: CASSYPGHFDIQYF. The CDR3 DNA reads TGTGCCAGCAGTTACCCGGGACATTTCGACATTCAGTACTTC.

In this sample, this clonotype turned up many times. The CDR3 loop is CASSGPTGVIYEQYF. CDR3 sequence (DNA): TGTGCCAGCAGTGGACCGACAGGTGTGATCTACGAGCAGTACTTC. V and J are TRBV6-1 and TRBJ2-7; D is perhaps TRBD1 (6 bases). Germline V gene data show CDR1 as MNHNS and CDR2 as SASEGT. The CDR3 runs to 15 residues. V was pared by 4 bases and J by 3 bases, with 16 bases between.

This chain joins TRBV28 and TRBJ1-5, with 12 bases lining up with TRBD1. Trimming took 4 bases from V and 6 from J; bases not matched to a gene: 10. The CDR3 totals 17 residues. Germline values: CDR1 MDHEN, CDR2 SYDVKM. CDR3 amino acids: CASSSYTGTGGGQPQHF. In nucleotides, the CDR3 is TGTGCCAGCAGTTCGTATACCGGGACAGGGGGCGGTCAGCCCCAGCATTTT.

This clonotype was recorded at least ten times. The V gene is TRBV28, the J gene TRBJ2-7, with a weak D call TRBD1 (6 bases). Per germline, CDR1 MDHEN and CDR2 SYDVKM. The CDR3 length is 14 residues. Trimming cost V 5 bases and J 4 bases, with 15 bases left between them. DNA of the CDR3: TGTGCCAGCAGTCAACAGGGTTACATATACGAGCAGTACTTC. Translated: CASSQQGYIYEQYF.

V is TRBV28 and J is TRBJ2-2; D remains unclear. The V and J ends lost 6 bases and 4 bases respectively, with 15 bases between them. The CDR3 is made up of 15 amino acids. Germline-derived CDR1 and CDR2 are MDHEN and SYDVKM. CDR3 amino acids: CASSLVVFGTGELFF. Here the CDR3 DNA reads TGTGCCAGCAGCCTCGTGGTCTTCGGCACCGGGGAGCTGTTTTTT.

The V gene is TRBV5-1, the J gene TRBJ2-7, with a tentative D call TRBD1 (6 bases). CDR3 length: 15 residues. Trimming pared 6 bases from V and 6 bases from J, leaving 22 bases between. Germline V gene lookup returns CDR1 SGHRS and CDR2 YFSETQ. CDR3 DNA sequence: TGCGCCAGCAAAGATTTGGACAGCCGACCCCTCGAGCAGTACTTC. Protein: CASKDLDSRPLEQYF. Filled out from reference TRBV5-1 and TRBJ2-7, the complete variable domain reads KAGVTQTPRYLIKTRGQQVTLSCSPISGHRSVSWYQQTPGQGLQFLFEYFSETQRNKGNFPGRFSGRQFSNSRSEMNVSTLELGDSALYLCASKDLDSRPLEQYFGPGTRLTVT.

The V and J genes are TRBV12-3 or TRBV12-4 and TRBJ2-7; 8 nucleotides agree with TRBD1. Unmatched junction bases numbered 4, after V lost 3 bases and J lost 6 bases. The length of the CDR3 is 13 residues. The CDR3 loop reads CASSFPDRAEQYF. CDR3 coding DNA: TGTGCCAGCAGTTTCCCGGACAGGGCCGAGCAGTACTTC.

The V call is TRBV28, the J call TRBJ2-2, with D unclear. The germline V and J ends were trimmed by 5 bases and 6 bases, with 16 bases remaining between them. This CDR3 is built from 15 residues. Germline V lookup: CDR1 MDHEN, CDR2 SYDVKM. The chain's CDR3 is CASSELTAYAGELFF. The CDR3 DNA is TGTGCCAGCAGTGAACTTACAGCTTACGCCGGGGAGCTGTTTTTT.

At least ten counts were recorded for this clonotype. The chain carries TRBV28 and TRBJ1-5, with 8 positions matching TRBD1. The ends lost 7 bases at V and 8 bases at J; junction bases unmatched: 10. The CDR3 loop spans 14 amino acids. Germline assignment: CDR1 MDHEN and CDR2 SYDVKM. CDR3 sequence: CASTSRGRWEPQHF. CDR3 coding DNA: TGTGCCAGCACGTCCAGGGGGCGGTGGGAGCCCCAGCATTTT. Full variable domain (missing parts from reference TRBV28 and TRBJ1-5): DVKVTQSSRYLVKRTGEKVFLECVQDMDHENMFWYRQDPGLGLRLIYFSYDVKMKEKGDIPEGYSVSREKKERFSLILESASTNQTSMYLCASTSRGRWEPQHFGDGTRLSIL.

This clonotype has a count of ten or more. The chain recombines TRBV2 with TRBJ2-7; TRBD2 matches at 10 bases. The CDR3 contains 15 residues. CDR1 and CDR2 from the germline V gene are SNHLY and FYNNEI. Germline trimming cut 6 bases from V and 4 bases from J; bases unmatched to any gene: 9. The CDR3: CASREPSGSRYEQYF. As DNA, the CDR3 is TGTGCCAGCAGAGAACCTAGCGGGAGTAGGTACGAGCAGTACTTC.

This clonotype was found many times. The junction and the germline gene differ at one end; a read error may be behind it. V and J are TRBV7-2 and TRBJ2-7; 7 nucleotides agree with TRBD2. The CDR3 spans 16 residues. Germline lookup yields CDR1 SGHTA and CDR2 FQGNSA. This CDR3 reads CASNLFGGTGPYEQYF. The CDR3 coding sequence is TGTGCCAGCAACTTATTCGGGGGGACTGGCCCCTACGAGCAGTACTTC. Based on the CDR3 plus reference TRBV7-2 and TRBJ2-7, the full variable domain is GAGVSQSPSNKVTEKGKDVELRCDPISGHTALYWYRQSLGQGLEFLIYFQGNSAPDKSGLPSDRFSAERTGGSVSTLTIQRTQQEDSAVYLCASNLFGGTGPYEQYFGPGTRLTVT.

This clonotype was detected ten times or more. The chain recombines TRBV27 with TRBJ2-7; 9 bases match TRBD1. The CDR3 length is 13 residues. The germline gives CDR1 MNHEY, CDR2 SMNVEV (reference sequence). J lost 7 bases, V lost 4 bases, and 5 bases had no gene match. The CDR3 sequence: CASSWDRVGEQYF. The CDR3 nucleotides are TGTGCCAGCAGTTGGGACAGGGTTGGGGAGCAGTACTTC.

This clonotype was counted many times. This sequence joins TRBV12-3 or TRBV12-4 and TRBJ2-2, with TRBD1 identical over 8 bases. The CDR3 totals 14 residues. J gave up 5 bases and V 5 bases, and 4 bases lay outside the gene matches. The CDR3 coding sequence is TGTGCCAGCAGTAGGCAGGGGGCAACCGGGGAGCTGTTTTTT. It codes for CASSRQGATGELFF.

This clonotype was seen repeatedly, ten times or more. CDR3: CASRTGTFVSEQYF. The CDR3 DNA follows: TGTGCCAGCAGAACCGGGACATTTGTATCCGAGCAGTACTTC. The chain uses TRBV28 and TRBJ2-7; a possible D gene is TRBD1 (6 bases). CDR3 size: 14 residues. Per germline, CDR1 MDHEN and CDR2 SYDVKM. The V and J ends lost 6 bases and 6 bases respectively, with 18 bases between them.